This T cell receptor beta chain appears in the sequencing data of a study of blood T cells in healthy people across ages (dated by TCRdb to 2013 to 2016). The study in broad terms: In model experiments, template switching captured roughly one uniquely barcoded TCR beta cDNA molecule for every two T cells. To track age-related changes in TCR beta repertoire diversity, the study relied on deep sequencing normalized with unique cDNA molecular identifiers. The donors were divided into four age groups: young (average around 15 years), middle-aged (almost 40), aged (approximately 62) and long-lived (nearly 85). To avoid experimental bias, donors of different ages were distributed randomly across sequencing lanes. Using the same blood draw, the study looked at two additional independent replicas of 1 million unique cDNA reads for two donors, one aged 18 to 29 and the other aged 80 or older.

The library was made by 5' RACE. The instrument was an Illumina HiSeq 2500. The second PCR ran for about 7 to 11 cycles and used a J-beta primer mix along with a sample-barcoded 5' primer. A unique molecular identifier was introduced onto each TCR beta cDNA molecule by a template-switch 5' adaptor carrying 12 random nucleotides. Each sample yielded at least 3 million CDR3-containing paired-end reads. First-strand cDNA synthesis was performed from all RNA using the Mint cDNA synthesis kit, with priming by a TRBC-specific oligonucleotide. Following uracil-DNA glycosylase treatment, all cDNA underwent a first 18-cycle PCR with the universal primers M1SS and BC2_uni_R. In the authors' own workflow: Normalization of each sample was performed by random selection of 1 million high-quality reads, each carrying a distinct molecular identifier. Instead of being binned into consensus sequences, reads with shared molecular identifiers were discarded. CDR3 identification, clonotype clustering and error correction used MiTCR with a Q25 quality threshold and the strictest error-elimination algorithm. Lower-bound total TCR beta diversity was estimated with a nonparametric unseen species model using Euler transformation. The raw public reads went through TCRdb reprocessing: fastp at Q25, MiXCR clone calling, in-frame beta chains kept. CDR3 protein duplicates are merged, each entry listing the most common genes and DNA. None of the V and J calls come from the authors' own analysis; TCRdb made them. The sample has 600,000 to 850,000 distinct CDR3 sequences on record, approximately 39% of them singletons. 20% to 25% of the sample is held by the ten biggest clonotypes.

Study-wide findings and limitations: Observed TCR beta diversity per million T cells fell roughly linearly with age, and a significant reduction was already apparent by age about 36. The percentage of naive T cells measured by flow cytometry correlated strongly with observed TCR beta diversity. Conclusive comparison of naive and antigen-experienced compartments was prevented by the profiling of bulk unsorted PBMCs. Compared with the aged group, the long-lived group had more naive CD4+ T cells, fewer expanded clones and increased TCR diversity, a pattern suggesting age selection. Because donor CMV infection status was unknown, age-related changes in expanded clonotypes were potentially confounded. Estimates of total diversity from one million sequenced T cells were regarded as lower bounds and underestimates.

The germline V gene sets CDR1 to SQVTM and CDR2 to ANQGSEA. Deletion took 5 bases off V and 0 bases off J, with a span of 13 bases between the germline ends. The CDR3 runs 14 amino acids, cysteine and phenylalanine included. Here the CDR3 DNA is all that survives: 42 bases in frame from base 1. This clonotype was picked up a small number of times. What this receptor recognizes is not known. No clone much larger than this one lies a single base away; base qualities are absent. Systemically healthy Caucasian individuals from Russia, about 38 in total and aged roughly 6 to 100 years, were included as donors. Each donor gave 8 to 10 milliliters of peripheral blood, collected into EDTA-treated Vacutainer tubes. Ficoll-Paque density-gradient centrifugation was used to isolate PBMCs, with at least 7 million obtained per sample. Trizol reagent was used to extract total RNA from the PBMCs, yielding at least 6 micrograms per sample. The percentages of naive CD45RAhigh/CD27high T cells were determined by flow cytometry on a PBMC aliquot from every donor.

This receptor was identified in a woman in her sixties in good health. Material for sequencing was blood. Here the chain combines TRBV29-1 and TRBJ1-1; perhaps TRBD1 is the D gene, with 6 bases matching. The CDR3 loop reads CSVNWDTLNTEAFF. The DNA is TGCAGCGTTAATTGGGACACCCTGAACACTGAAGCTTTCTTT.